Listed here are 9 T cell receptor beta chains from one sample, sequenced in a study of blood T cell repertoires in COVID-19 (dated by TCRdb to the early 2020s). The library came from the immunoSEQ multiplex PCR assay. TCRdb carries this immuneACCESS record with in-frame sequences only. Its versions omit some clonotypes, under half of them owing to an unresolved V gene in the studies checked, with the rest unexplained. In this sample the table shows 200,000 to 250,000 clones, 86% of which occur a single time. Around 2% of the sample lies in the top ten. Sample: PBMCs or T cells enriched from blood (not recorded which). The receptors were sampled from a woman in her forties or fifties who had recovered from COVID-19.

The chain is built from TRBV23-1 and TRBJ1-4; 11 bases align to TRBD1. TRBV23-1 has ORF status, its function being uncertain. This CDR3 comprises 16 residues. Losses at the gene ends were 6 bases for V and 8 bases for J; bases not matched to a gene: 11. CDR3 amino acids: CASSPRTGGGREKLFF. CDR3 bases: TGCGCCAGCAGCCCAAGGACAGGGGGCGGTCGAGAAAAACTGTTTTTT.

The CDR3 DNA follows: TGTGCCAGCAGTTCCCCGTCACAGGACACTAACTATGGCTACACCTTC. It translates to CASSSPSQDTNYGYTF. The V call is TRBV28, the J call TRBJ1-2, with D maybe TRBD1 (5 bases). The germline gives CDR1 MDHEN, CDR2 SYDVKM. The CDR3 runs 16 residues. The V and J ends lost 4 bases and 0 bases respectively, with 15 bases between them.

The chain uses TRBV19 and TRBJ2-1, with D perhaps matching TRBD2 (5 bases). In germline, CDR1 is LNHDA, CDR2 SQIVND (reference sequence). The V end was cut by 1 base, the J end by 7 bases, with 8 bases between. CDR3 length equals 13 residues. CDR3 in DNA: TGTGCCAGTAGTATAGCGCGGGCAAATGAGCAGTTCTTC. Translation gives CASSIARANEQFF.

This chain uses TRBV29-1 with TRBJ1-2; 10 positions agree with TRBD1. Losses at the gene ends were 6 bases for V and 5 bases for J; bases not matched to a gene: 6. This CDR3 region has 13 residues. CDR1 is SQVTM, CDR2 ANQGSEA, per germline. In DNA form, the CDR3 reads TGCAGCGTCGACCCGGGACAGGGGTATGGCTACACCTTC. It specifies CSVDPGQGYGYTF. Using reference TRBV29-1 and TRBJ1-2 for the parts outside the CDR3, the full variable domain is SAVISQKPSRDICQRGTSLTIQCQVDSQVTMMFWYRQQPGQSLTLIATANQGSEATYESGFVIDKFPISRPNLTFSTLTVSNMSPEDSSIYLCSVDPGQGYGYTFGSGTRLTVV.

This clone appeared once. The CDR3 here is CASSEMGRVREQYF. The CDR3 nucleotides read TGTGCCAGCAGTGAAATGGGCAGGGTGCGCGAGCAGTACTTC. The J gene is TRBJ2-7, the V gene TRBV6-1, with D possibly matching TRBD1 (5 bases). Trimming stripped 2 bases from V and 6 bases from J, with 14 bases between. The germline gives CDR1 MNHNS, CDR2 SASEGT. CDR3 length: 14 residues.

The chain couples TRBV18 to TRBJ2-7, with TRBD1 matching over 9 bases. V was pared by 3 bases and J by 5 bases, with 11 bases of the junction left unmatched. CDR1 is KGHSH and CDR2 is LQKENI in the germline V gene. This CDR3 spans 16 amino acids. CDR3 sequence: CASSPLSGQGLDEQYF. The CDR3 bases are TGTGCCAGCTCACCCCTTTCGGGACAGGGTCTCGACGAGCAGTACTTC.

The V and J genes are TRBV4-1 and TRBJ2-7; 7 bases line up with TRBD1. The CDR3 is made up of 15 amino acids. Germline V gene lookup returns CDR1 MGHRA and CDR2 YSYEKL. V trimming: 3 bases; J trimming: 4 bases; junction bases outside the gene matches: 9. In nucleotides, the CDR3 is TGCGCCAGCAGCCAGGACCGACAGGGACGGTACGAGCAGTACTTC. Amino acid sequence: CASSQDRQGRYEQYF.

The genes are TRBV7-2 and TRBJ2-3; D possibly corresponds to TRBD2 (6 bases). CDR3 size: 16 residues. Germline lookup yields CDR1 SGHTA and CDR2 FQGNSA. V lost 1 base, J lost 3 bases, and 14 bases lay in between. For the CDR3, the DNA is TGTGCCAGCAGCTTAGGCTGGAGGGAGCGAACAGATACGCAGTATTTT. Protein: CASSLGWRERTDTQYF.

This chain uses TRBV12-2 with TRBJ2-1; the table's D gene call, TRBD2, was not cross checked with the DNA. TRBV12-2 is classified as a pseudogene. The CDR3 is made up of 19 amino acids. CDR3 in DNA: TGTGCAAGTCGCTTAGCGCGGGTTAGCGGGATGGCATCCTACAATGAGCAGTTCTTC. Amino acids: CASRLARVSGMASYNEQFF.